This T cell receptor beta chain was captured by sequencing in a study of technical replicates of blood from a handful of donors. Using immunoSEQ multiplex PCR, the repertoire was profiled, and TCRdb retains in-frame clones only, with some absent. This sample has around 95,000 clones, with about 94% found just once. The germline gives CDR1 MGHRA, CDR2 YSYEKL. The CDR3 extends over 18 amino acids. The V and J ends lost 3 bases and 5 bases, in that order; junction bases with no gene match: 14. The clonotype comes from a human donor in good health. The specimen sequenced was T cells isolated from PBMCs. The chain uses TRBV4-1 and TRBJ1-4, with 8 nucleotides matching TRBD1. In nucleotides, the CDR3 is TGCGCCAGCAGCCATCAGGGCACGTCTACAGGGGGAAATGAAAAACTGTTTTTT. The encoded protein is CASSHQGTSTGGNEKLFF.